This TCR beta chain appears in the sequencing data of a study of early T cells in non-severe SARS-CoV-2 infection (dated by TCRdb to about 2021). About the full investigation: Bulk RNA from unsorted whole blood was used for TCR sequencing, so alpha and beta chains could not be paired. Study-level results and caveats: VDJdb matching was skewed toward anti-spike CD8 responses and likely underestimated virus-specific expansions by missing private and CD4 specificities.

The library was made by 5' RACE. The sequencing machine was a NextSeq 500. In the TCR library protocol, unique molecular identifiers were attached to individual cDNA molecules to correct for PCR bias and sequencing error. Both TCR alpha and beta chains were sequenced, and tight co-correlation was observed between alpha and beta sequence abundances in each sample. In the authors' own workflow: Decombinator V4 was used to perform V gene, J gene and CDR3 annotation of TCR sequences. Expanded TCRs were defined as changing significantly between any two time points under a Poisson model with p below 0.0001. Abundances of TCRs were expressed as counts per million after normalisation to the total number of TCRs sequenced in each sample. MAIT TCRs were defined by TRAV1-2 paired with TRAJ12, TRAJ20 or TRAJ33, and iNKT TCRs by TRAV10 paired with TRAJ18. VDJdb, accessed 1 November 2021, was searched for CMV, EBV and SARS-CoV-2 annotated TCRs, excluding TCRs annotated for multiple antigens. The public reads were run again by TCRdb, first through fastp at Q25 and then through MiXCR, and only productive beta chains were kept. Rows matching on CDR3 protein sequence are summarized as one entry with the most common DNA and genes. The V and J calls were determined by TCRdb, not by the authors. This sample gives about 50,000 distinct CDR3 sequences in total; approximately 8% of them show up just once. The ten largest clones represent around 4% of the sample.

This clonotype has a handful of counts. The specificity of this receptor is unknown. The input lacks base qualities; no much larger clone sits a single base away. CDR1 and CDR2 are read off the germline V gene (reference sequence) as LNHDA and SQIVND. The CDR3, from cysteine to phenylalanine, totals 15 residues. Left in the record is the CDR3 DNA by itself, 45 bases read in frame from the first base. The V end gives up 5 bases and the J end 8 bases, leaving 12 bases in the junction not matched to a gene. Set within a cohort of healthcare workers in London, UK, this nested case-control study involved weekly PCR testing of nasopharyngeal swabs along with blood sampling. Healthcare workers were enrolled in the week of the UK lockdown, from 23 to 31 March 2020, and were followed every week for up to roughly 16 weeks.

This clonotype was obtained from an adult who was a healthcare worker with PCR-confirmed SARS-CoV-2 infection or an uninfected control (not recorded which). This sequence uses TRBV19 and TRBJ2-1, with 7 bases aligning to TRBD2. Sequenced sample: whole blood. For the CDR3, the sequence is CASSFRGELFDEQFF. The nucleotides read TGTGCCAGTAGTTTTCGGGGGGAGTTGTTCGATGAGCAGTTCTTC. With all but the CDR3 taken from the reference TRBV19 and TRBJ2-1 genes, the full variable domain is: DGGITQSPKYLFRKEGQNVTLSCEQNLNHDAMYWYRQDPGQGLRLIYYSQIVNDFQKGDIAEGYSVSREKKESFPLTVTSAQKNPTAFYLCASSFRGELFDEQFFGPGTRLTVL.